A selection of T cell receptor beta chains follows, all from one sample in a study of OX40 agonist ivuxolimab in advanced cancers. Only in-frame clones appear in the TCRdb table, and some are missing; sequencing was by immunoSEQ multiplex PCR. The sample gives just over 60,000 clones, about 92% of which show up once; approximately 0.64% is in the top ten. The sample was CD4+ or CD8+ T cells sorted from blood, taken in a trial of the OX40 agonist ivuxolimab. These TCRs come from an adult with an advanced solid tumor such as melanoma, head and neck, liver or kidney cancer. The CDR3 runs from the conserved cysteine through the conserved F or W. Fields, in order: clone size, D gene, J gene, V gene, CDR3 protein, CDR3 DNA. D genes are given only for firm matches. Not every row has a clone size; where given, it reads once, few, many or a size class.

-	TRBD2	TRBJ2-1	TRBV12-5	CASGLVQTLGTSGGLRVYNEQFF	TGTGCTAGTGGTTTGGTCCAAACCCTCGGGACTAGCGGGGGGCTGAGGGTGTACAATGAGCAGTTCTTC
-	TRBD2	TRBJ2-1	TRBV19	CASLRGGPLDEQFF	TGTGCCAGTTTGCGGGGGGGCCCCCTCGATGAGCAGTTCTTC
-	TRBD1	TRBJ2-3	TRBV19	CASRQGASDTQYF	TGTGCCAGCAGACAGGGGGCATCAGATACGCAGTATTTT
few	TRBD2	TRBJ2-5	TRBV4-2	CASSQDLLAGAETQYF	TGTGCCAGCAGCCAAGATCTTTTAGCGGGGGCAGAGACCCAGTACTTC
-	-	TRBJ1-4	TRBV30	CAWSVGGSNEKLFF	TGTGCCTGGAGTGTGGGGGGTTCTAATGAAAAACTGTTTTTT
once	-	TRBJ2-7	TRBV29-1	CSVEVSRRYEQYF	TGCAGCGTTGAAGTGAGCAGACGCTACGAGCAGTACTTC
-	-	TRBJ1-2	TRBV2	CASRPSTVGYGYTF	TGTGCCAGCAGACCCTCGACAGTAGGTTATGGCTACACCTTC
-	TRBD1	TRBJ2-2	TRBV5-8	CASRRYRLTGAKYGELFF	TGTGCCAGCAGACGGTATCGCTTGACAGGGGCTAAGTACGGGGAGCTGTTTTTT
-	-	TRBJ1-2	TRBV19	CASRVNYGYTF	TGTGCCAGTCGAGTAAACTATGGCTACACCTTC
-	-	TRBJ2-2	TRBV19	CASSIIRGELFF	TGTGCCAGTAGTATAATCAGGGGTGAGCTGTTTTTT
once	-	TRBJ2-3	TRBV15	CATSRYQSSDTQYF	TGTGCCACCAGCAGATACCAGTCCAGTGATACGCAGTATTTT
-	-	TRBJ1-2	TRBV5-4	CASSLQGGYGYTF	TGTGCCAGCAGCTTGCAGGGAGGCTATGGCTACACCTTC
-	-	TRBJ2-4	TRBV11-2	CASSTTANIQYF	TGTGCCAGCAGCACGACAGCAAACATTCAGTACTTC
-	-	TRBJ2-7	TRBV29-1	CSVTGQGSYEQYF	TGCAGCGTAACCGGGCAGGGCTCCTACGAGCAGTACTTC
-	-	TRBJ1-6	TRBV11-2	CASSFSRNNSPLHF	TGTGCCAGCAGCTTCAGCAGGAACAATTCACCCCTCCACTTT
-	-	TRBJ2-7	TRBV11-2	CASSFFPRLYEQYF	TGTGCCAGCAGCTTTTTCCCCAGGCTTTACGAGCAGTACTTC
-	-	TRBJ1-2	TRBV19	CASSIRAEGGYTF	TGTGCCAGTAGTATACGGGCCGAGGGTGGCTACACCTTC
-	-	TRBJ2-3	TRBV6-1	CASSGLLATTPPPSTDTQYF	TGTGCCAGCAGTGGGCTCCTAGCCACCACTCCACCTCCTAGCACAGATACGCAGTATTTT
-	-	TRBJ1-3	TRBV2	CASSRDGPSGNTIYF	TGTGCCAGCAGTAGAGATGGGCCCTCTGGAAACACCATATATTTT
-	-	TRBJ2-7	TRBV6-6	CASSYQGTRPYEQYF	TGTGCCAGCAGTTACCAGGGGACCAGGCCCTACGAGCAGTACTTC
once	TRBD2	TRBJ2-1	TRBV4-2	CASSQESGGAPYNEQFF	TGTGCCAGCAGCCAAGAAAGCGGGGGGGCCCCCTACAATGAGCAGTTCTTC
-	-	TRBJ2-1	TRBV11-2	CASSLTGAYNEQFF	TGTGCCAGCAGCTTAACTGGGGCCTACAATGAGCAGTTCTTC
-	-	TRBJ2-1	TRBV6-5	CASSTAVQPGQFF	TGTGCCAGCAGTACGGCTGTACAGCCAGGGCAGTTCTTC
few	-	TRBJ1-2	TRBV7-6	CASSSVGGNGYTF	TGTGCCAGCAGCTCCGTCGGGGGGAATGGCTACACCTTC
-	TRBD2	TRBJ2-1	TRBV11-3	CASSLSSGRGIEQFF	TGTGCCAGCAGCCTGTCTAGCGGGAGGGGAATTGAGCAGTTCTTC
-	-	TRBJ2-7	TRBV5-6	CASILWFREQYF	TGTGCCAGCATCCTTTGGTTTCGCGAGCAGTACTTC
-	-	TRBJ2-1	TRBV29-1	CSVGSGQSFNEQFF	TGCAGCGTTGGTTCCGGACAGTCATTTAATGAGCAGTTCTTC
-	-	TRBJ2-7	TRBV27	CASRSSGVTYEQYF	TGTGCCAGCAGGTCGTCTGGGGTGACCTACGAGCAGTACTTC
-	-	TRBJ2-7	TRBV18	CASSTRGGTDEQYF	TGTGCCAGCTCAACGAGGGGCGGTACCGACGAGCAGTACTTC
-	TRBD1	TRBJ2-3	TRBV6-6	CASRTGQGGTQYF	TGTGCCAGCAGAACCGGACAGGGTGGGACGCAGTATTTT
-	TRBD2	TRBJ2-1	TRBV6-1	CASSEEASGRGGYNEQFF	TGTGCCAGCAGTGAAGAGGCTAGCGGGAGGGGAGGATACAATGAGCAGTTCTTC
-	TRBD2	TRBJ2-3	TRBV5-4	CASSNIAGSTDTQYF	TGTGCCAGCAGCAACATAGCGGGTAGCACAGATACGCAGTATTTT
-	-	TRBJ2-7	TRBV19	CASSPTGRTYEQYF	TGTGCCAGTAGCCCGACAGGGAGGACCTACGAGCAGTACTTC
-	-	TRBJ2-2	TRBV11-3	CASSLSRELFF	TGTGCCAGCAGCTTATCCCGGGAGCTGTTTTTT
-	-	TRBJ2-1	TRBV9	CASSLTLGNEQFF	TGTGCCAGCAGCCTGACCTTGGGAAATGAGCAGTTCTTC
-	TRBD2	TRBJ2-1	TRBV4-2	CASSQGRRGANNEQFF	TGTGCCAGCAGCCAAGGGAGGCGGGGGGCTAACAATGAGCAGTTCTTC
-	TRBD2	TRBJ2-7	TRBV30	CAWSVASGPYEQYF	TGTGCCTGGAGTGTAGCTAGCGGTCCCTACGAGCAGTACTTC
-	TRBD2	TRBJ2-5	TRBV10-3	CAISPSGGRGGETQYF	TGTGCCATCAGCCCCTCCGGAGGGCGGGGGGGGGAGACCCAGTACTTC
-	TRBD1	TRBJ1-1	TRBV9	CASREDRGYMNTEAFF	TGTGCCAGCAGAGAGGACAGGGGATACATGAACACTGAAGCTTTCTTT
-	TRBD1	TRBJ1-4	TRBV5-4	CASSGQGVGEKLFF	TGTGCCAGCAGCGGACAGGGGGTCGGGGAAAAACTGTTTTTT
-	TRBD2	TRBJ2-5	TRBV10-3	CAISESQRGDLQETQYF	TGTGCCATCAGTGAGTCGCAGCGGGGGGACCTCCAAGAGACCCAGTACTTC
-	-	TRBJ1-6	TRBV2	CASRTTFPRSPLHF	TGTGCCAGCAGGACTACCTTCCCCAGATCACCCCTCCACTTT
-	TRBD1	TRBJ2-2	TRBV6-5	CASSPGTVDTGELFF	TGTGCCAGCAGCCCCGGGACAGTCGACACCGGGGAGCTGTTTTTT
-	-	TRBJ1-3	TRBV6-5	CASSLIRGATGNTIYF	TGTGCCAGCAGTTTGATCCGGGGGGCCACTGGAAACACCATATATTTT
-	TRBD2	TRBJ2-7	TRBV5-4	CASSPGLVVEQYF	TGTGCCAGCAGCCCAGGACTAGTTGTCGAGCAGTACTTC
once	TRBD1	TRBJ1-4	TRBV19	CASSIWRGRTVEKLFF	TGTGCCAGTAGTATATGGAGGGGGCGTACGGTCGAAAAACTGTTTTTT
-	TRBD1	TRBJ2-5	TRBV29-1	CSVESRDRIQETQYF	TGCAGCGTTGAATCCCGGGACAGAATTCAAGAGACCCAGTACTTC
once	TRBD1	TRBJ2-5	TRBV18	CASSPLQGGETQYF	TGTGCCAGCTCACCGCTACAGGGGGGCGAGACCCAGTACTTC